The sequence of this T cell receptor beta chain was determined in a study of cytomegalovirus exposure and HLA in healthy donors (dated by TCRdb to the late 2010s). Concerning the study at large: In an earlier analysis of fewer than 750 of the donors, around 290 Gb of sequence data and approximately 120 million unique TCR beta sequences from about 179 million T cells were reported. An early release that covered around 590 HLA-typed donors contained approximately 320 gigabases of sequencing data and approximately 85 million unique TCR sequences. Among the roughly 370 genotyped donors, around 79% belonged to the genetic ancestry cluster associated with self-reported Caucasian donors. The study aimed to test whether signatures of past pathogen exposure could be identified by cataloging public T cell receptors. Using immunosequencing, the study profiled T cell repertoires from about 650 subjects and related those repertoires to cytomegalovirus serostatus. In addition to the first cohort of 650 to 750 subjects, a separate validation cohort of approximately 130 different subjects was used. High-throughput TCR immunosequencing, statistical association of individual TCRs with disease status, and machine learning were combined to predict cytomegalovirus infection status. To study patterns of TCR occurrence, a later analysis re-analyzed previously published TCR beta repertoires from around 700 donors and added high-resolution HLA genotyping. Rather than drawing on any new phenotypic data, the later analysis identified candidate immune exposures from TCR beta sequences and the way those sequences occurred across donors. To decide whether each TCR beta V gene segment behaved as functional or pseudogenic, an earlier analysis of approximately 590 of the donors relied on high-throughput TCR beta sequencing. Donor age, sex, ethnicity and CMV serostatus were compiled alongside the repertoire data. In a later genetic analysis, genome-wide SNP genotypes for about 65% of the 666 donors were used, and that subset was treated as a discovery cohort. Every discovery cohort repertoire had been produced on one sequencing platform. Both class I and class II loci were covered by HLA typing, at four-digit resolution. Typing coverage differed by locus: A, B, C, DRB1 and DQB1 were typed in roughly 620-630 donors, DQA1 in 522, DPA1 in over 600, and DPB1 in just under 480. About 5 DR-DQ haplotypes were handled as single units for association and clustering, since linkage in the cohort was strong. On average, around 200,000 unique TCR beta nucleotide sequences were sequenced per donor among fewer than 500 genotyped donors of the cohort, with roughly a sixth of those sequences being non-productive.

What the work shows at the level of the full study, not this receptor alone: Cytomegalovirus status was reported to be diagnosed by the classifier with high specificity and sensitivity in both the original and validation cohorts. Linkage disequilibrium might explain the correlated functional status among segregating V segments, but an unknown experimental factor could not be ruled out. The presence/absence analyses assumed that sequencing depth was roughly uniform across donors, and that assumption may not be true. The study gave a list of 150 to 200 TCR beta chains associated with cytomegalovirus. Most TCR sequences were seen in very few donors, while some public TCRs were found in many individuals. A later analysis found that most CMV-associated TCR beta chains appeared HLA-restricted, with HLA associations seemingly driven largely by CMV exposure. According to a later genetic analysis, donors in an Asian-associated ancestry cluster had fewer N-insertions in productive TCRs than the approximately 700-donor mean. The authors suggested that the approach could potentially be generalized to other disease states and immunological phenotypes. Because some donors lacked HLA typing at each locus, the association tests relied only on the typed subset. At a false discovery rate of 0.05, a later analysis linked approximately 18,000 TCR beta sequences to specific HLA alleles. In an earlier analysis of about 600 of the donors, most TCR beta V segments appeared in productive rearrangements about 90% or about 30% of the time, broadly matching IMGT annotations. Several of the top co-occurrence clusters appeared to be linked to parvovirus B19, influenza, CMV and Epstein-Barr virus, according to a later analysis. A later analysis found that HLA-associated TCR beta chains were more clonally expanded and had lower generation probabilities than equally common non-associated chains. In a later genetic analysis, a missense DCLRE1C variant was associated with V-gene and J-gene trimming of TCR beta chains, and the association was replicated in an independent cohort. Three of the identified cytomegalovirus-associated TCR beta chains were confirmed in vitro to be specific for cytomegalovirus antigens. A cluster of highly shared sequence variants was judged likely to be a technical artifact of the sequencing pipeline. Strong co-occurrence of HLA alleles, especially DR and DQ, made assigning TCR associations to individual alleles difficult. The only immune exposure information available for the cohort was CMV serostatus. In a later analysis, the rate of TCR association differed among HLA loci, with DRB1 alleles having the most associated TCRs and HLA-C alleles having the fewest. In this cohort, only TCR beta chains were sequenced, and detectable features were limited by the absence of alpha or paired-chain data. A further reported finding was that TCR beta sequences accurately predicted the HLA-A and HLA-B alleles for most subjects in the first cohort. Because counts were too low, fewer than 20 rarely observed V segments, including chromosome 9 orphons, were excluded from the earlier analysis of roughly 580 of the donors. The 87-base-pair reads could not distinguish some IMGT-functional V segments, including TRBV6-2 and TRBV6-3, so those segments were excluded.

Of note for this clone: Its antigen remains unidentified.

The library was generated by the immunoSEQ multiplex PCR assay. For the multiplex PCR, a mixture combining 60 forward primers for TCR Vbeta segments and 13 reverse primers for TCR Jbeta segments was used. Amplification of the CDR3 region of rearranged TCR beta genes was performed with a multiplex PCR assay on genomic DNA. Amplified TCR beta libraries were sequenced as 87-base-pair reads on the Illumina HiSeq System. In the source study's methods: A later analysis tallied around 82 million unique TCR beta chains across the 666 repertoires, and around 10 million of those chains were shared by two or more donors. Raw reads were error-corrected and collapsed into unique sequences with a nearest-neighbor algorithm that merged closely related sequences to remove PCR and sequencing errors. To assign V, D and J gene segments, CDR3 sequences were aligned to IMGT reference sequences. For a sequence to be retained, a match of at least six nucleotides to both a V gene segment and a J gene segment was required. Rearrangements were called productive when the CDR3 lacked stop codons and stayed in frame with V and J; all others were non-productive. Following IMGT convention, CDR3 was defined as the stretch from the second conserved V-encoded cysteine to the conserved J-encoded phenylalanine. In an earlier analysis of more than 550 of the donors, sequences lacking an unambiguous match to a single V gene segment were excluded. In an earlier analysis of approximately 610 of the donors, V segments were called functional above 56.7% productive rearrangements and were called segregating when the between-donor standard deviation exceeded 5%. A statistical classification framework was built to diagnose cytomegalovirus status from the catalog of TCR beta chain sequences. In a later analysis, TCR nucleotide sequences were compared against IMGT/GENE-DB human TR gene sequences so that V and J genes could be assigned. In a later analysis, CDR3 sequences and most-parsimonious VDJ recombination scenarios were assigned using the TCRdist pipeline. In a later analysis, every TCR beta chain was defined by the combination of its CDR3 amino acid sequence and its V-gene family, and reads without a unique V-gene family were dropped. A later analysis removed 592 highly shared, low-generation-probability nucleotide sequences to deal with suspected cross-contamination and a sequencing artifact. For each public chain, a later analysis derived a clonal expansion index from normalized ranks of inferred template counts within each repertoire. In a later analysis, generation probabilities were computed using a VDJ recombination model fitted to out-of-frame rearrangements, and the results were checked against IGoR. A later analysis scored TCR-TCR, TCR-HLA and TCR-CMV co-occurrence with hypergeometric tests, applying a repertoire-size bias correction to TCR pairs. False discovery rates were estimated in a later analysis by permuting HLA or CMV assignments 20 times. A later analysis grouped co-occurring TCRs with DBSCAN, adding TCRdist sequence similarity when clustering within HLA-allele-positive subsets. Repertoires with fewer than 30,000 or more than 120,000 public chains, plus five repertoires with anomalous nucleotide sharing, were excluded from co-occurrence clustering. Here the immuneACCESS table is served through TCRdb, limited to in-frame sequences with V and J called. Missing clones are a known gap in these copies; in checked studies unresolved V genes cover under half, and the rest lacks a known reason. V and J calls and clone size are copied from that table; D and trimming were computed from the DNA. Per the sample table, the count is approximately 110,000 clones. The ten most abundant clones make up 6.8% of the sample.

The cohort consisted of 650 to 850 healthy bone marrow donors. At the time of sampling, all cohort members were nominally healthy, though unrecorded immune exposures were likely present. The donor was CMV seropositive and was included in the group of approximately 310 seropositive cohort members. Every donor gave a peripheral blood sample, and the peripheral blood mononuclear cells from that sample were used for TCR beta sequencing. The Qiagen DNeasy Blood Extraction Kit was used to extract genomic DNA from the blood cell samples. Spanning cysteine to phenylalanine, the CDR3 consists of 15 amino acids. Only the CDR3 part of the read is kept: 45 bases, read in frame from the first base.

The sample was PBMCs. The chain employs TRBV5-7 and TRBJ2-5, with 14 middle bases fitting TRBD2. The DNA end lines up better with TRBJ2-7; the J call may be wrong. TRBV5-7 is known as an ORF, though its function is uncertain. The receptor was isolated from a man aged 35 to 55 in good health and CMV-seropositive. The CDR3 region reads CASSCGTSGSYEQYF. The DNA is as follows: TGTGCCAGCAGCTGCGGGACTAGCGGGAGTTACGAGCAGTACTTC.